This is a list of T cell receptor beta chains from one sample in a study of T cells in Graves' hyperthyroidism and ophthalmopathy. TCRdb re-analysed the multiplex PCR reads in MiXCR, keeping a single row per CDR3 protein. The sample includes hundreds of thousands of distinct CDR3 sequences, under 25% seen only once; the top ten take 49%. Material: blood. The source is a woman aged 70-85 years with Graves' ophthalmopathy. Both conserved end residues are part of each CDR3. The order of the fields is CDR3 protein, CDR3 DNA, V gene, D gene, clone size, CDR3 length, J gene. A D gene is named only where the DNA matches it firmly. Some rows have no size entry. The others give once, few or many, or a class for an expanded clone.

CASSRQYEQFF	TGTGCCAGCAGTCGACAGTATGAGCAGTTCTTC	TRBV6-1	-	few	11	TRBJ2-1
CASSVIAGLAGSNEQFF	TGTGCCAGCAGTGTAATCGCGGGACTAGCGGGATCGAATGAGCAGTTCTTC	TRBV12-3/TRBV12-4	TRBD2	many	17	TRBJ2-1
CASSWVDTQYF	TGTGCCAGTAGTTGGGTAGATACGCAGTATTTT	TRBV19	-	-	11	TRBJ2-3
CASSLSPTVRVWTEAFF	TGTGCCAGCAGTTTATCCCCTACGGTTCGGGTGTGGACTGAAGCTTTCTTT	TRBV27	-	many	17	TRBJ1-1
CAISDLSGSGTDTQYF	TGTGCCATCAGTGACCTTAGCGGGTCGGGAACAGATACGCAGTATTTT	TRBV10-3	TRBD2	few	16	TRBJ2-3
CASSPKLYQETQYF	TGTGCCAGCTCACCAAAACTCTACCAAGAGACCCAGTACTTC	TRBV18	-	-	14	TRBJ2-5
CAISVKEGGETQYF	TGTGCCATCAGTGTTAAAGAGGGAGGGGAGACCCAGTACTTC	TRBV6-1	TRBD2	-	14	TRBJ2-5
CASRPPTSYEQYF	TGTGCCAGCAGACCTCCGACCTCCTACGAGCAGTACTTC	TRBV7-2	-	many	13	TRBJ2-7
CASSSGRAPEAFF	TGCGCCAGCAGCTCCGGAAGGGCCCCTGAAGCTTTCTTT	TRBV5-1	-	few	13	TRBJ1-1
CASTPTNSYYGANVLTF	TGTGCCAGCACCCCGACTAACAGTTATTATGGGGCCAACGTCCTGACTTTC	TRBV28	-	-	17	TRBJ2-6
CASSRTGGALKNNEQFF	TGTGCCAGCAGTCGTACAGGGGGGGCATTGAAGAACAATGAGCAGTTCTTC	TRBV6-1	-	many	17	TRBJ2-1
CASRRTGVGYGKLFF	TGTGCCAGCAGGCGGACAGGGGTCGGTTATGGAAAACTGTTTTTT	TRBV6-1	TRBD1	few	15	TRBJ1-4
CASSPVASEETQYF	TGTGCCAGCAGCCCGGTAGCTAGCGAAGAGACCCAGTACTTC	TRBV5-6	-	-	14	TRBJ2-5
CASSLGSPLADTQYF	TGCGCCAGCAGCTTGGGAAGCCCATTAGCAGATACGCAGTATTTT	TRBV5-1	-	-	15	TRBJ2-3
CASSWREIPGELFF	TGTGCCAGCAGTTGGCGGGAGATTCCCGGGGAGCTGTTTTTT	TRBV28	TRBD2	few	14	TRBJ2-2
CASIKRGYSGANVLTF	TGTGCCAGTATTAAAAGGGGATACTCTGGGGCCAACGTCCTGACTTTC	TRBV19	-	-	16	TRBJ2-6
CSARGSNSPLHF	TGCAGTGCTAGAGGGTCGAATTCACCCCTCCACTTT	TRBV20-1	-	-	12	TRBJ1-6
CASRASQGGNTEAFF	TGTGCCAGCAGGGCCAGTCAGGGTGGGAACACTGAAGCTTTCTTT	TRBV6-1	-	few	15	TRBJ1-1
CASSDPVGELFF	TGTGCCAGCAGTGATCCAGTCGGGGAGCTGTTTTTT	TRBV28	-	-	12	TRBJ2-2
CASSQTGTGAYGYTF	TGCGCCAGCAGCCAAACCGGGACAGGGGCGTATGGCTACACCTTC	TRBV5-5	TRBD1	-	15	TRBJ1-2
CASSPRGHNTEAFF	TGCGCCAGCAGCCCCAGGGGGCATAACACTGAAGCTTTCTTT	TRBV5-1	TRBD1	many	14	TRBJ1-1
CASSPGSSLSSYEQYF	TGTGCCAGCAGCCCGGGGTCTAGCCTAAGCTCCTACGAGCAGTACTTC	TRBV28	-	many	16	TRBJ2-7
CASLPTSGSQRETQYF	TGTGCCAGCCTCCCGACTAGCGGGAGCCAGAGAGAGACCCAGTACTTC	TRBV6-1	TRBD2	many	16	TRBJ2-5
CASSFTLCRPYQETQYF	TGTGCCAGCAGTTTCACCCTATGCCGACCGTACCAAGAGACCCAGTACTTC	TRBV6-7	-	few	17	TRBJ2-5
CASSLRTQITGELFF	TGTGCCAGCAGCTTAAGGACCCAGATAACCGGGGAGCTGTTTTTT	TRBV7-2	-	-	15	TRBJ2-2
CASSRITSTSGSTDTQYF	TGCGCCAGCAGCCGCATAACTTCGACTAGCGGGAGCACAGATACGCAGTATTTT	TRBV5-1	TRBD2	-	18	TRBJ2-3
CASTLGSSPEQFF	TGTGCCAGCACCCTAGGGTCGTCCCCTGAGCAGTTCTTC	TRBV28	-	-	13	TRBJ2-1
CASSGGTLRGLYGYTF	TGTGCCAGCAGTGGCGGGACGTTAAGGGGACTCTATGGCTACACCTTC	TRBV12-3/TRBV12-4	-	-	16	TRBJ1-2
CASSFGQRYQETQYF	TGTGCCAGCAGCTTTGGGCAGCGGTACCAAGAGACCCAGTACTTC	TRBV11-2	-	many	15	TRBJ2-5
CAWSVWVRGGYTF	TGTGCCTGGAGTGTCTGGGTACGTGGTGGCTACACCTTC	TRBV30	-	-	13	TRBJ1-2
CSARRDGGANTIYF	TGCAGTGCTAGAAGAGACGGAGGCGCAAACACCATATATTTT	TRBV20-1	-	-	14	TRBJ1-3
CASSSRTGLGSGELFF	TGTGCCAGCAGTTCGCGGACAGGGCTCGGAAGCGGGGAGCTGTTTTTT	TRBV28	TRBD1	few	16	TRBJ2-2
CASSPQGNFAEAFF	TGTGCCAGTAGTCCCCAGGGGAATTTCGCTGAAGCTTTCTTT	TRBV19	-	-	14	TRBJ1-1
CASSQERNGGYEQYF	TGCGCCAGCAGCCAGGAACGAAACGGGGGATACGAGCAGTACTTC	TRBV5-1	-	-	15	TRBJ2-7
CASSPLHEQYF	TGTGCCAGCAGTCCCCTTCACGAGCAGTACTTC	TRBV6-1	-	-	11	TRBJ2-7
CSVEVQGVDTQYF	TGCAGCGTTGAAGTCCAGGGGGTTGATACGCAGTATTTT	TRBV29-1	TRBD1	many	13	TRBJ2-3
CASSYTHRDGDQPQHF	TGTGCCAGCAGTTATACACACCGGGACGGTGATCAGCCCCAGCATTTT	TRBV6-1	-	few	16	TRBJ1-5
CAIRGLMQNSPLHF	TGTGCCATCAGGGGACTGATGCAGAATTCACCCCTCCACTTT	TRBV10-3	-	-	14	TRBJ1-6
CASSLDPAGELFF	TGTGCCAGCAGCTTAGACCCGGCCGGGGAGCTGTTTTTT	TRBV7-2	-	many	13	TRBJ2-2
CASSWQGLSGNTIYF	TGTGCCAGTAGTTGGCAGGGTCTCTCCGGAAACACCATATATTTT	TRBV19	-	-	15	TRBJ1-3
CASQPGGLGGLAGAYEQYF	TGTGCCAGTCAACCCGGGGGTCTTGGGGGACTAGCGGGAGCCTACGAGCAGTACTTC	TRBV28	TRBD2	many	19	TRBJ2-7
CASGLSSGRADETQYF	TGCGCCAGCGGCTTGTCTAGCGGGAGGGCCGACGAGACCCAGTACTTC	TRBV5-1	TRBD2	-	16	TRBJ2-5
CASRPGPDINEKLFF	TGTGCCAGCAGGCCCGGGCCAGATATCAATGAAAAACTGTTTTTT	TRBV12-3/TRBV12-4	-	-	15	TRBJ1-4
CATSVSGSYNEQFF	TGTGCCACCAGCGTTAGCGGTTCCTACAATGAGCAGTTCTTC	TRBV15	-	few	14	TRBJ2-1
CASSLWPSDRKNQETQYF	TGTGCCAGCAGCTTATGGCCTTCGGACAGGAAGAACCAAGAGACCCAGTACTTC	TRBV7-9	TRBD1	few	18	TRBJ2-5
CASSLAAMTYNEQFF	TGCGCCAGCAGCTTGGCCGCGATGACCTACAATGAGCAGTTCTTC	TRBV5-1	-	-	15	TRBJ2-1
CASRPPGFDEKLFF	TGTGCCAGCAGGCCACCCGGGTTCGATGAAAAACTGTTTTTT	TRBV28	-	few	14	TRBJ1-4
CASSSNSGRSNTQYF	TGTGCCAGCAGCTCGAATAGCGGGAGATCAAATACGCAGTATTTT	TRBV7-9	TRBD2	few	15	TRBJ2-3
CASSDQASYNSPLHF	TGTGCCAGCAGCGACCAGGCGTCTTATAATTCACCCCTCCACTTT	TRBV28	-	few	15	TRBJ1-6
CSASRRAGYEQYF	TGCAGTGCTAGTCGGCGCGCTGGGTACGAGCAGTACTTC	TRBV20-1	-	-	13	TRBJ2-7
CASRRTSGKAGELFF	TGTGCCAGCAGGCGCACTAGCGGGAAGGCCGGGGAGCTGTTTTTT	TRBV13	TRBD2	-	15	TRBJ2-2
CSVARGLTEAFF	TGCAGCGTTGCCAGGGGGCTGACTGAAGCTTTCTTT	TRBV29-1	TRBD1	few	12	TRBJ1-1
CASRLYDTQYF	TGTGCCAGCAGACTATATGATACGCAGTATTTT	TRBV11-2	-	many	11	TRBJ2-3
CASSTGTGGNRPQHF	TGTGCCAGCTCAACGGGGACAGGGGGCAACCGGCCCCAGCATTTT	TRBV18	TRBD1	-	15	TRBJ1-5